The source of this T cell receptor beta chain is a study of blood T cell repertoires in COVID-19. At the level of the study: Specimens from acute and convalescent COVID-19 originated in the United States, Italy and Spain.

V was clipped by 5 bases and J by 4 bases, with 17 bases between them. The CDR3 is 15 residues long. Per germline, CDR1 SEHNR and CDR2 FQNEAQ (reference sequence). TCRdb's copy holds only in-frame clones and misses some; the assay was immunoSEQ multiplex PCR. The data contain some 130,000 clones, about 89% of them singletons. It was during active infection that Seattle patients were enrolled and then longitudinally followed. Sequencing was carried out using peripheral blood. This rearrangement joins TRBV7-9 to TRBJ1-1; TRBD1 might be the D (6 bases). The receptor was isolated from a woman in her 70s with COVID-19, enrolled during active disease. The CDR3 sequence is CASSAGTGFSTEAFF. The DNA of the CDR3 is TGTGCCAGCAGCGCAGGCACAGGGTTCAGCACTGAAGCTTTCTTT.